A single sample is the source of the 15 T cell receptor beta chains below, sequenced in a study of T cell responses to AZD1222 COVID-19 vaccine. The method was immunoSEQ multiplex PCR; TCRdb's version includes in-frame clones alone and lacks a portion of them. The sample records 100,000 to 150,000 clones, more than 80% being singletons. Sequencing was performed on peripheral blood, taken on day 0 of AZD1222 vaccination. These receptor sequences come from an adult in good health.

The DNA of the CDR3 is TGCGCCAGCAGCTTGGCCGCGGGGGCGGGGAATGGCTACACCTTC. This gives the protein CASSLAAGAGNGYTF. The rearrangement joins TRBV5-1 to TRBJ1-2, with D possibly matching TRBD1 (6 bases). CDR1 is SGHRS, CDR2 YFSETQ, per germline. The length of the CDR3 is 15 residues. Trimming pared 0 bases from V and 6 bases from J, leaving 15 bases between.

The rearrangement uses TRBV6-5 and TRBJ1-2; D remains ambiguous. There are 14 residues in the CDR3. The germline gives CDR1 MNHEY, CDR2 SVGAGI. The V gene lost 7 bases and the J gene lost 8 bases, with 20 bases spanning the gap. The CDR3 sequence: CASTTSWISVGYTF. As DNA, the CDR3 is TGTGCCAGCACCACCTCTTGGATTAGTGTAGGCTACACCTTC.

The chain uses TRBV5-1 and TRBJ2-7; TRBD1 aligns across 8 bases. CDR1 SGHRS and CDR2 YFSETQ come from the germline V gene. Germline trimming cut 4 bases from V and 5 bases from J; bases unmatched to any gene: 11. This CDR3 contains 15 residues. The CDR3 here is CASSLGETGVNEQYF. The CDR3 DNA reads TGCGCCAGCAGCCTCGGGGAGACAGGGGTAAACGAGCAGTACTTC. Based on the CDR3 plus reference TRBV5-1 and TRBJ2-7, the full variable domain is KAGVTQTPRYLIKTRGQQVTLSCSPISGHRSVSWYQQTPGQGLQFLFEYFSETQRNKGNFPGRFSGRQFSNSRSEMNVSTLELGDSALYLCASSLGETGVNEQYFGPGTRLTVT.

This clone was recorded once. The rearrangement uses TRBV6-2 or TRBV6-3 and TRBJ2-1; 7 bases are a match to TRBD1. Germline loops: CDR1 MNHEY, CDR2 SVGEGT. The CDR3 is 14 residues long. The J segment lost 8 bases and the V segment lost 2 bases, leaving 6 bases of the junction unmatched. This chain's CDR3 is CASSYDRVWDEQFF. The DNA for the CDR3 is TGTGCCAGCAGTTACGACAGGGTTTGGGATGAGCAGTTCTTC.

The chain recombines TRBV19 with TRBJ2-3; D is possibly TRBD2 (5 bases). Trimming removed 7 bases from V and 4 bases from J, with 21 bases in between. Germline V CDR1 and CDR2: LNHDA, SQIVND (reference sequence). The CDR3 is 16 amino acids. The CDR3 here is CASNDPLAGYPDTQYF. The CDR3 coding sequence is TGTGCCAGTAATGATCCCCTAGCTGGATACCCAGATACGCAGTATTTT.

The rearrangement uses TRBV5-8 and TRBJ2-7, with 11 nucleotides matching TRBD2. Germline V gives CDR1 SGHTS, CDR2 YDEGEE. This CDR3 spans 16 amino acids. V lost 3 bases and J lost 3; bases outside the gene matches: 8. The CDR3 spells CASSSTGTSGVYEQYF. The CDR3 DNA reads as TGTGCCAGCAGCTCCACCGGGACTAGCGGAGTCTACGAGCAGTACTTC.

The V call is TRBV27, the J call TRBJ2-7; 7 bases are a match to TRBD1. The V gene's germline CDR1 is MNHEY and CDR2 SMNVEV (reference sequence). The CDR3 is made up of 15 amino acids. V lost 6 bases and J lost 4; bases outside the gene matches: 12. This chain's CDR3 is CASSPRGRAGYEQYF. CDR3 sequence (DNA): TGTGCCAGCAGCCCGAGGGGGCGGGCCGGGTACGAGCAGTACTTC.

The rearrangement uses TRBV25-1 and TRBJ2-7; possibly TRBD2 for D (5 bases). The CDR3 extends over 14 amino acids. Trimming removed 4 bases from V and 2 bases from J, with 12 bases in between. Germline CDR1 reads MGHDK; CDR2 reads SYGVNS. Written as DNA, the CDR3 is TGTGCCAGCAGTGGAGGAGGCAGGCCCTACGAGCAGTACTTC. Its protein is CASSGGGRPYEQYF.

The chain joins TRBV10-3 to TRBJ1-2, with 7 bases fitting TRBD1. Unmatched junction bases numbered 8, after V lost 4 bases and J lost 3 bases. Germline V gene lookup returns CDR1 ENHRY and CDR2 SYGVKD. This CDR3 comprises 15 residues. The CDR3, as DNA: TGTGCCATCAGTGCCCCGACAGGGTTGTACTATGGCTACACCTTC. It is translated as CAISAPTGLYYGYTF.

This chain joins TRBV14 and TRBJ2-7, with TRBD2 as a possible D gene (5 bases). The CDR3 runs 13 residues. Trimming removed 1 base from V and 6 bases from J, with 10 bases in between. In germline, CDR1 is SGHDN, CDR2 FVKESK. The CDR3 region has the DNA TGTGCCAGCAGCCAAGTAACGGGGTCCGAGCAGTACTTC. This gives the protein CASSQVTGSEQYF.

Here the CDR3 reads CASSSSDTSYEQYF. The CDR3 nucleotides read TGTGCCAGCAGTTCCTCGGACACGTCTTACGAGCAGTACTTC. V usage is TRBV6-5 and J usage is TRBJ2-7; possibly TRBD1 for D (5 bases). This CDR3 is 14 amino acids long. Germline CDR1 and CDR2: MNHEY and SVGAGI. Trimming stripped 4 bases from V and 4 bases from J, with 14 bases between.

The chain combines TRBV2 with TRBJ1-6; TRBD1 is a possible D gene (6 bases). With 6 bases removed from V and 7 bases from J, the gap between germline ends came to 19 bases. The CDR3 spans 16 residues. Germline V CDR1 and CDR2: SNHLY, FYNNEI. The CDR3: CASRRLVMTGNSPLHF. The CDR3 DNA follows: TGTGCCAGCAGGCGACTTGTAATGACAGGCAATTCACCCCTCCACTTT.

The V call is TRBV5-8, the J call TRBJ2-3; D is possibly TRBD1 (6 bases). The CDR3 extends over 15 amino acids. The V gene lost 0 bases and the J gene lost 5 bases, with 13 bases spanning the gap. Germline V gives CDR1 SGHTS, CDR2 YDEGEE. CDR3 in DNA: TGTGCCAGCAGCTTGGGTACAGGGATTAGAGATACGCAGTATTTT. As protein: CASSLGTGIRDTQYF.

The gene calls are TRBV12-3 or TRBV12-4 and TRBJ1-2; 11 bases are shared with TRBD1. J was trimmed by 6 bases and V by 6 bases; bases with no gene match: 3. This CDR3 has 13 amino acids. The CDR3 reads CASRRTGGDGYTF. The CDR3 DNA sequence: TGTGCCAGCAGACGGACAGGGGGCGATGGCTACACCTTC.

V and J are TRBV6-1 and TRBJ2-7, with 9 bases aligning to TRBD2. CDR1 is MNHNS, CDR2 SASEGT, per germline. The CDR3 sequence is 14 residues long. V lost 3 bases, J lost 2 bases, and 2 bases stayed unmatched. CDR3 in DNA: TGTGCCAGCAGTGACGGCGGGGGGGCCTACGAGCAGTACTTC. It is translated as CASSDGGGAYEQYF.